This T cell receptor (beta chain) was identified during a study of siplizumab effects on memory and regulatory T cells. Of note for this clone: Its antigen is unidentified.

General study findings and limits: The study found that mappable alloreactive CD4+ clones averaged about 70% Treg-derived with siplizumab and roughly 27% in controls. A small minority of alloreactive clones were mapped to unstimulated subsets. The naive T cell population seemed more diverse than memory cells and seemed a major contributor to the alloresponse. Siplizumab significantly lowered the alloreactive sequences that could be traced to unstimulated CD4+ memory cells.

The CDR3 covers 15 residues. After removal of 2 bases from V and 4 bases from J, the junction contained 7 bases not matched to a gene. Germline V gene sequence: CDR1 SGHNT, CDR2 YYREEE (reference sequence). Assay: immunoSEQ multiplex PCR; the TCRdb copy retains only in-frame clones and omits some. The sample consists of approximately 84,000 clones, just under 95% of them appearing once. The chain combines TRBV5-4 with TRBJ2-3; TRBD2 matches 7 bases. The sample was CD8+ T cells sorted from blood. This receptor was obtained from a human donor in good health. In DNA form, the CDR3 reads TGTGCCAGCAGCTTACCGCGGGAGCTCGCAGATACGCAGTATTTT. As protein: CASSLPRELADTQYF.